This TCR beta chain was obtained from a study of blood T cells in healthy people across ages. Then a second PCR, running about 6 to 12 cycles, was carried out with a sample-barcoded 5' primer and a J-beta primer mix. Unique molecular identifiers of 12 random nucleotides labeled each cDNA. MiXCR, run by TCRdb on the 5' RACE reads, gives a single entry per CDR3 protein. The table shows about a million distinct CDR3 sequences, with about 44% occurring only once. This CDR3 region has 15 residues. After removal of 6 bases from V and 1 base from J, the junction contained 3 bases not matched to a gene. General study points: Per-million-T-cell TCR beta diversity fell roughly linearly with age. Those diversity estimates obtained from one million T cells were thought to be underestimates.

Only a few counts were recorded for this clonotype. Its matching antigen is unknown. The sequencing input was blood. This chain uses TRBV12-3 or TRBV12-4 with TRBJ2-5, with 12 bases matching TRBD2. The receptor's source is a man aged 30 to 45 in good health. DNA of the CDR3: TGTGCCAGCAGCACTAGCGGGGGGATCCAAGAGACCCAGTACTTC. Translating gives CASSTSGGIQETQYF.